This T cell receptor (beta chain) is from a study of T-cell reconstitution after alpha-beta-depleted transplantation in children. Overall study findings and caveats: It was newly produced T cells that mostly accounted for T-cell counts and diversity one year after transplant.

After removal of 5 bases from V and 6 bases from J, the junction contained 12 bases not matched to a gene. The CDR3 has 16 residues. Germline V gives CDR1 MDHEN, CDR2 SYDVKM. Using unique molecular identifiers, the investigators prepared the TCRbeta library. TCRdb called the PCR reads again in MiXCR, with one record for every CDR3 protein. The data show about 300,000 distinct CDR3 sequences, with roughly 7.8% seen just once and around 10% held by the top ten. This clonotype was counted many times. Its antigen is not identified. The V and J genes are TRBV28 and TRBJ2-2; TRBD2 matches 7 bases. This TCR was recovered from a female patient aged 2 to 10 who had a stem cell transplant for Fanconi anemia, so the T cells may come from the graft donor. The material was peripheral blood, obtained 360 days after TCRalphabeta/CD19-depleted stem cell transplant. DNA of the CDR3: TGTGCCAGCAGTCCCCCCCCGAGCCTAGCGGCCGGGGAGCTGTTTTTT. Translated: CASSPPPSLAAGELFF.